These T cell receptor beta chains were read from a single sample in a study of T cell changes during pregnancy in multiple sclerosis. TCRdb keeps only in-frame clones here, not all; method: immunoSEQ multiplex PCR. The repertoire holds about 59,000 clones, just under 90% seen once, with less than 6% in the top ten. Input material: peripheral blood from another person, used as feeder cells. Receptors were obtained from a human donor whose cells served as feeder cells for cultures in a pregnancy study. Both conserved end residues are part of each CDR3. D genes are given only for firm matches. The listing skips clone size in some rows; elsewhere it reads once, few, many or a size class.

V,D,J,size,CDR3,DNA
TRBV30,NA,TRBJ1-5,NA,CAWSVSSGGARQPQHF,TGTGCCTGGAGTGTAAGTAGCGGCGGGGCTCGTCAGCCCCAGCATTTT
TRBV7-2,NA,TRBJ2-7,NA,CASSFRQEQYF,TGTGCCAGCAGCTTTCGACAGGAGCAGTACTTC
TRBV4-2,NA,TRBJ1-1,NA,CASSQDRGAEAFF,TGTGCCAGCAGCCAAGATCGCGGGGCTGAAGCTTTCTTT
TRBV10-3,NA,TRBJ1-5,NA,CAISPGESSNQPQHF,TGTGCCATCAGTCCAGGGGAGAGCAGCAATCAGCCCCAGCATTTT
TRBV30,NA,TRBJ2-5,once,CAWSFGGIWETQYF,TGTGCCTGGAGTTTCGGCGGGATATGGGAGACCCAGTACTTC
TRBV9,TRBD2,TRBJ2-7,NA,CASSVGPSGSHSYEQYF,TGTGCCAGCAGCGTAGGGCCTAGCGGGAGCCACTCCTACGAGCAGTACTTC
TRBV11-2,NA,TRBJ1-2,NA,CASSLAGGGLSYGYTF,TGTGCCAGCAGCTTAGCAGGAGGGGGGTTAAGCTATGGCTACACCTTC
TRBV2,NA,TRBJ1-3,NA,CASSEMEGFRNTIYF,TGTGCCAGCAGTGAAATGGAAGGCTTCCGAAACACCATATATTTT
TRBV29-1,NA,TRBJ1-1,NA,CSAFANTEAFF,TGCAGCGCCTTCGCAAACACTGAAGCTTTCTTT
TRBV5-4,TRBD2,TRBJ2-5,NA,CASSPSGGDSQETQYF,TGTGCCAGCAGCCCTAGCGGGGGAGATTCCCAAGAGACCCAGTACTTC
TRBV18,TRBD2,TRBJ2-2,NA,CASSPPSRGATGELFF,TGTGCCAGCTCCCCCCCTTCGCGGGGGGCCACCGGGGAGCTGTTTTTT
TRBV28,TRBD1,TRBJ1-2,NA,CASILDRVSYGYTF,TGTGCCAGCATTCTGGACAGGGTTTCTTATGGCTACACCTTC
TRBV7-9,NA,TRBJ1-5,NA,CASSWDGSNQPQHF,TGTGCCAGCAGCTGGGACGGTAGCAATCAGCCCCAGCATTTT
TRBV6-1,NA,TRBJ2-1,NA,CASSADHNEQFF,TGTGCCAGCAGTGCCGACCACAATGAGCAGTTCTTC
TRBV7-9,NA,TRBJ1-1,NA,CASSIRGEAFF,TGTGCCAGCAGCATTAGAGGTGAAGCTTTCTTT